This entry features one T cell receptor beta chain sequence. The antigen is undetermined. CD4+ T cells specific for antigen were expanded with viral peptide pools by the ViraFEST assay before sequencing. With roughly nine days of culture completed, CD4+ T cells were isolated. Sometime from March through December 2020, the person acquired a SARS-CoV-2 infection that PCR confirmed. It was with approximately 10 IU/ml IL-2 and around 10 ug/ml peptides that 1.8 million or so PBMC per well were cultured. The negative control culture condition consisted of an HIV-1 Nef peptide pool. Sequenced by immunoSEQ multiplex PCR; TCRdb stores in-frame clones only, minus some. The table shows roughly 70,000 clones, with 65% to 85% occurring only once. The CDR3 spans 16 residues. V lost 2 bases and J 1 base, leaving 13 bases between the germline ends. Germline-derived CDR1 and CDR2 are KGHDR and SFDVKD. The sample is drawn from a study of vaccination effects on CD4 cells after COVID-19. Study-wide findings and caveats: Convalescent patients' post-vaccine spike repertoire was mostly distinct vaccine-induced clones. Missing from the study were early post-infection timepoints, and its convalescent patients were few.

This TCR was recovered from a human donor who had a prior SARS-CoV-2 infection. Sequencing was performed on CD4+ T cells from PBMCs cultured with HIV peptides, taken before COVID-19 vaccination. Subset in this sample: HIV-1 Nef peptide pool negative control/reference culture. The J gene is TRBJ2-5, the V gene TRBV24-1; D unresolved. The CDR3 here is CATSDSGPRFQETQYF. CDR3 DNA: TGTGCCACCAGTGATTCGGGCCCGCGCTTCCAAGAGACCCAGTACTTC.